These T cell receptor beta chains were read from a single sample in a study of cytomegalovirus exposure and HLA in healthy donors. Clones were sequenced by immunoSEQ multiplex PCR, and TCRdb holds only the in-frame ones, with some missing. Of approximately 160,000 clones detected, 70% to 75% appear once; the ten largest clones hold roughly 4.5%. Sequenced sample: PBMCs. These receptors were taken from a man in his late teens or twenties in good health and CMV-seropositive. Both conserved end residues are part of each CDR3. The D gene is left open where the match is weak. Size tells how often a clone was seen (once, few, many) or the class of an expanded clone, and some rows leave it out.

d_gene: TRBD2; v_gene: TRBV5-4; abundance: .; j_gene: TRBJ2-5; CDR3aa: CASSLRLARSQETQYF; CDR3nt: TGTGCCAGCAGCTTGCGACTAGCTCGCTCCCAAGAGACCCAGTACTTC
d_gene: .; v_gene: TRBV9; abundance: .; j_gene: TRBJ2-2; CDR3aa: CASSAQVVTGELFF; CDR3nt: TGTGCCAGCAGCGCACAGGTTGTCACCGGGGAGCTGTTTTTT
d_gene: TRBD2; v_gene: TRBV5-1; abundance: .; j_gene: TRBJ2-5; CDR3aa: CASSPSGTTQETQYF; CDR3nt: TGCGCCAGCAGTCCTAGCGGGACAACACAAGAGACCCAGTACTTC
d_gene: TRBD1; v_gene: TRBV5-1; abundance: .; j_gene: TRBJ1-4; CDR3aa: CASSPGQGNEKLFF; CDR3nt: TGCGCCAGCAGCCCAGGACAGGGGAATGAAAAACTGTTTTTT
d_gene: TRBD1; v_gene: TRBV27; abundance: .; j_gene: TRBJ1-1; CDR3aa: CASSPDRVNTEAFF; CDR3nt: TGTGCCAGCAGTCCCGACAGGGTGAACACTGAAGCTTTCTTT
d_gene: TRBD2; v_gene: TRBV5-1; abundance: .; j_gene: TRBJ2-5; CDR3aa: CASSLGLAGGETQYF; CDR3nt: TGCGCCAGCAGCCTGGGACTAGCGGGAGGAGAGACCCAGTACTTC
d_gene: TRBD1; v_gene: TRBV2; abundance: .; j_gene: TRBJ1-6; CDR3aa: CASSGQGNYNSPLHF; CDR3nt: TGTGCCAGCAGTGGACAGGGAAACTATAATTCACCCCTCCACTTT
d_gene: TRBD1; v_gene: TRBV19; abundance: .; j_gene: TRBJ2-6; CDR3aa: CASSRGTGTGGGKANVLTF; CDR3nt: TGTGCCAGTAGTAGGGGTACCGGGACAGGGGGCGGTAAGGCCAACGTCCTGACTTTC
d_gene: .; v_gene: TRBV27; abundance: .; j_gene: TRBJ1-4; CDR3aa: CASSLSSATNEKLFF; CDR3nt: TGTGCCAGCAGTTTATCATCTGCAACTAATGAAAAACTGTTTTTT
d_gene: .; v_gene: TRBV5-1; abundance: .; j_gene: TRBJ2-2; CDR3aa: CASDVGGAHTGELFF; CDR3nt: TGCGCCAGCGACGTTGGCGGGGCCCACACCGGGGAGCTGTTTTTT
d_gene: .; v_gene: TRBV7-2; abundance: .; j_gene: TRBJ2-1; CDR3aa: CASSLRVSSGNEQFF; CDR3nt: TGTGCCAGCAGCCTACGGGTGAGCTCGGGGAATGAGCAGTTCTTC
d_gene: TRBD2; v_gene: TRBV30; abundance: .; j_gene: TRBJ2-2; CDR3aa: CAWSLAGGVGELFF; CDR3nt: TGTGCCTGGAGTCTAGCGGGAGGGGTCGGGGAGCTGTTTTTT
d_gene: .; v_gene: TRBV6-1; abundance: .; j_gene: TRBJ2-2; CDR3aa: CASSEGLGDTGELFF; CDR3nt: TGTGCCAGCAGTGAAGGGTTAGGGGACACCGGGGAGCTGTTTTTT
d_gene: TRBD2; v_gene: TRBV19; abundance: .; j_gene: TRBJ2-3; CDR3aa: CASSILLLAGGTDTQYF; CDR3nt: TGTGCCAGTAGTATACTCTTACTAGCGGGAGGAACAGATACGCAGTATTTT
d_gene: TRBD2; v_gene: TRBV27; abundance: .; j_gene: TRBJ2-1; CDR3aa: CASSSREESYNEQFF; CDR3nt: TGTGCCAGCAGTTCCCGGGAGGAATCCTACAATGAGCAGTTCTTC
d_gene: .; v_gene: TRBV28; abundance: .; j_gene: TRBJ2-2; CDR3aa: CASSPSGGAGELFF; CDR3nt: TGTGCCAGCAGTCCCTCCGGAGGGGCCGGGGAGCTGTTTTTT
d_gene: .; v_gene: TRBV16; abundance: .; j_gene: TRBJ2-5; CDR3aa: CASSHAAEETQYF; CDR3nt: TGTGCCAGCAGCCATGCAGCGGAAGAGACCCAGTACTTC
d_gene: TRBD1; v_gene: TRBV5-6; abundance: .; j_gene: TRBJ1-1; CDR3aa: CASSPLQGAAEAFF; CDR3nt: TGTGCCAGCAGCCCTTTACAGGGGGCGGCTGAAGCTTTCTTT
d_gene: .; v_gene: TRBV5-1; abundance: .; j_gene: TRBJ2-3; CDR3aa: CASSHRESSAADTQYF; CDR3nt: TGCGCCAGCAGCCACAGGGAAAGTTCGGCTGCGGATACGCAGTATTTT
d_gene: TRBD2; v_gene: TRBV19; abundance: .; j_gene: TRBJ2-2; CDR3aa: CASSKGQGRLAPNTGELFF; CDR3nt: TGTGCCAGTAGTAAGGGGCAGGGACGACTAGCGCCGAACACCGGGGAGCTGTTTTTT
d_gene: TRBD1; v_gene: TRBV18; abundance: .; j_gene: TRBJ1-2; CDR3aa: CASSPGQGSPGYTF; CDR3nt: TGTGCCAGCTCACCGGGACAGGGCTCTCCTGGCTACACCTTC
d_gene: TRBD1; v_gene: TRBV30; abundance: .; j_gene: TRBJ2-5; CDR3aa: CAWSVQQGQGETQYF; CDR3nt: TGTGCCTGGAGTGTCCAACAGGGGCAGGGAGAGACCCAGTACTTC
d_gene: TRBD1; v_gene: TRBV27; abundance: .; j_gene: TRBJ1-1; CDR3aa: CASRLAAGGMNTEAFF; CDR3nt: TGTGCCAGCAGACTCGCGGCAGGGGGTATGAACACTGAAGCTTTCTTT
d_gene: .; v_gene: TRBV23-1; abundance: .; j_gene: TRBJ2-1; CDR3aa: CASSQQFVNEQFF; CDR3nt: TGCGCCAGCAGTCAGCAGTTCGTGAATGAGCAGTTCTTC
d_gene: .; v_gene: TRBV5-1; abundance: .; j_gene: TRBJ1-3; CDR3aa: CASSEGHPSGNTIYF; CDR3nt: TGCGCCAGCAGCGAGGGACATCCCTCTGGAAACACCATATATTTT
d_gene: TRBD1; v_gene: TRBV18; abundance: .; j_gene: TRBJ1-1; CDR3aa: CASSPDRGVGAFF; CDR3nt: TGTGCCAGCTCACCGGACAGGGGGGTGGGGGCTTTCTTT
d_gene: TRBD2; v_gene: TRBV10-3; abundance: .; j_gene: TRBJ2-5; CDR3aa: CAIFGTSGGARQETQYF; CDR3nt: TGTGCCATCTTCGGGACTAGCGGGGGGGCACGGCAAGAGACCCAGTACTTC
d_gene: .; v_gene: TRBV4-1; abundance: .; j_gene: TRBJ2-5; CDR3aa: CASSQERATAILYF; CDR3nt: TGCGCCAGCAGCCAAGAGAGGGCCACCGCGATTCTGTACTTC
d_gene: TRBD1; v_gene: TRBV5-5; abundance: .; j_gene: TRBJ1-2; CDR3aa: CASSPRTGGFDGYTF; CDR3nt: TGTGCCAGCAGCCCTCGGACAGGGGGGTTTGACGGCTACACCTTC
d_gene: .; v_gene: TRBV15; abundance: .; j_gene: TRBJ2-1; CDR3aa: CATSRDTAAGEQFF; CDR3nt: TGTGCCACCAGCAGAGATACGGCGGCGGGTGAGCAGTTCTTC
d_gene: .; v_gene: TRBV18; abundance: .; j_gene: TRBJ1-4; CDR3aa: CASSRPQGLNEKLFF; CDR3nt: TGTGCCAGCTCACGCCCACAGGGCCTCAATGAAAAACTGTTTTTT
d_gene: .; v_gene: TRBV7-9; abundance: few; j_gene: TRBJ1-1; CDR3aa: CASSLEGLSGAFF; CDR3nt: TGTGCCAGCAGCTTAGAGGGGCTCTCGGGAGCTTTCTTT
d_gene: TRBD1; v_gene: TRBV30; abundance: .; j_gene: TRBJ1-2; CDR3aa: CAWRWGQGLNYGYTF; CDR3nt: TGTGCCTGGAGATGGGGACAGGGCCTTAACTATGGCTACACCTTC
d_gene: TRBD1; v_gene: TRBV29-1; abundance: .; j_gene: TRBJ1-1; CDR3aa: CSVGTGNTEAFF; CDR3nt: TGCAGCGTCGGGACAGGGAACACTGAAGCTTTCTTT
d_gene: TRBD2; v_gene: TRBV7-6; abundance: .; j_gene: TRBJ2-2; CDR3aa: CATKNNPGGSNTGELFF; CDR3nt: TGTGCCACCAAGAACAACCCCGGGGGGTCGAACACCGGGGAGCTGTTTTTT
d_gene: .; v_gene: TRBV6-5; abundance: .; j_gene: TRBJ1-4; CDR3aa: CASSYSNAGGLFF; CDR3nt: TGTGCCAGCAGTTACTCGAACGCCGGTGGACTGTTTTTT
d_gene: TRBD1; v_gene: TRBV2; abundance: .; j_gene: TRBJ1-1; CDR3aa: CASLRQGAGTEAFF; CDR3nt: TGTGCCAGCCTGAGACAGGGGGCTGGTACTGAAGCTTTCTTT
d_gene: .; v_gene: TRBV6-5; abundance: .; j_gene: TRBJ2-2; CDR3aa: CASRTPLGHGELFF; CDR3nt: TGTGCCAGCAGGACCCCTTTGGGGCACGGGGAGCTGTTTTTT
d_gene: .; v_gene: TRBV5-1; abundance: .; j_gene: TRBJ2-3; CDR3aa: CASSLEVASDTQYF; CDR3nt: TGCGCCAGCAGCTTGGAAGTAGCCTCAGATACGCAGTATTTT
d_gene: .; v_gene: TRBV7-9; abundance: few; j_gene: TRBJ2-5; CDR3aa: CASSFEGGLPQYF; CDR3nt: TGTGCCAGCAGCTTCGAGGGGGGGTTGCCCCAGTACTTC
d_gene: .; v_gene: TRBV18; abundance: .; j_gene: TRBJ1-1; CDR3aa: CASSRGRDNTEAFF; CDR3nt: TGTGCCAGCTCGCGGGGACGGGACAACACTGAAGCTTTCTTT
d_gene: .; v_gene: TRBV5-5; abundance: once; j_gene: TRBJ1-1; CDR3aa: CASSLRETEAFF; CDR3nt: TGTGCCAGCAGCTTGAGGGAGACTGAAGCTTTCTTT
d_gene: .; v_gene: TRBV7-9; abundance: .; j_gene: TRBJ1-1; CDR3aa: CAVQVNTEAFF; CDR3nt: TGTGCCGTACAGGTGAACACTGAAGCTTTCTTT
d_gene: .; v_gene: TRBV6-5; abundance: few; j_gene: TRBJ1-1; CDR3aa: CASVRSGTSNTEAFF; CDR3nt: TGTGCCAGTGTACGTTCCGGGACATCGAACACTGAAGCTTTCTTT
d_gene: .; v_gene: TRBV6-5; abundance: .; j_gene: TRBJ2-4; CDR3aa: CASGIDRGEGNIQYF; CDR3nt: TGTGCCAGCGGCATTGATAGGGGGGAGGGAAACATTCAGTACTTC
d_gene: .; v_gene: TRBV5-1; abundance: .; j_gene: TRBJ2-3; CDR3aa: CASSFPGSDTQYF; CDR3nt: TGCGCCAGCAGCTTTCCCGGGTCAGATACGCAGTATTTT
d_gene: TRBD2; v_gene: TRBV28; abundance: .; j_gene: TRBJ2-3; CDR3aa: CASSSSGLTDTQYF; CDR3nt: TGTGCCAGCAGTTCTAGCGGCCTCACAGATACGCAGTATTTT
d_gene: .; v_gene: TRBV5-4; abundance: .; j_gene: TRBJ1-1; CDR3aa: CASSLSTYALNTEAFF; CDR3nt: TGTGCCAGCAGCTTGAGCACGTATGCTTTGAACACTGAAGCTTTCTTT
d_gene: .; v_gene: TRBV6-6; abundance: .; j_gene: TRBJ1-5; CDR3aa: CASRPGFGQPQHF; CDR3nt: TGTGCCAGCAGACCGGGATTTGGGCAGCCCCAGCATTTT
d_gene: TRBD2; v_gene: TRBV11-1; abundance: once; j_gene: TRBJ2-1; CDR3aa: CASSLGAPSGRARNEQFF; CDR3nt: TGTGCCAGCAGCTTAGGGGCTCCTAGCGGGAGGGCGCGTAATGAGCAGTTCTTC
d_gene: TRBD1; v_gene: TRBV7-8; abundance: once; j_gene: TRBJ2-2; CDR3aa: CASSLYGTANTGELFF; CDR3nt: TGTGCCAGCAGCTTATACGGGACAGCAAACACCGGGGAGCTGTTTTTT
d_gene: .; v_gene: TRBV11-2; abundance: .; j_gene: TRBJ2-5; CDR3aa: CASSLGNGGQETQYF; CDR3nt: TGTGCCAGCAGCTTAGGTAACGGGGGCCAAGAGACCCAGTACTTC
d_gene: .; v_gene: TRBV27; abundance: once; j_gene: TRBJ2-1; CDR3aa: CASSLFPSLLGGSYNEQFF; CDR3nt: TGTGCCAGCAGTTTATTCCCCTCCCTGCTGGGAGGCTCGTACAATGAGCAGTTCTTC